Presented here are 14 T cell receptor beta chains from one specimen sequenced in a study of siplizumab effects on memory and regulatory T cells. Sequencing was performed with immunoSEQ multiplex PCR; in TCRdb, only in-frame clones are kept and a portion is missing. This table holds about 97,000 clones, about 94% found once. The sequencing sample was made of CD4+ T cells sorted from blood. These receptors were taken from a human donor in good health.

The chain links TRBV6-4 to TRBJ2-7; D call uncertain. V lost 10 bases and J lost 4, with 17 bases in between. The CDR3 loop spans 13 amino acids. CDR1 and CDR2 (germline): MRHNA, SNTAGT. This chain's CDR3 is CATSPRFDYEQYF. Here the CDR3 DNA reads TGTGCCACCTCACCCAGGTTTGATTACGAGCAGTACTTC.

The chain uses TRBV27 and TRBJ1-5; a weak D match, TRBD1 (5 bases). V lost 6 bases and J lost 4, with 10 bases in between. This CDR3 has 13 amino acids. Germline CDR1 MNHEY, CDR2 SMNVEV (reference sequence). The CDR3 sequence is CASRGTRNQPQHF. In DNA, the CDR3 is TGTGCCAGCAGAGGGACCAGAAATCAGCCCCAGCATTTT.

The chain combines TRBV5-1 with TRBJ1-5; TRBD1 aligns across 8 bases. V shed 4 bases and J 7 bases; nucleotides not matched to a gene: 10. Germline assignment: CDR1 SGHRS and CDR2 YFSETQ. The CDR3 covers 15 residues. The CDR3 sequence: CASSPTGDFRQPQHF. Here the CDR3 DNA reads TGCGCCAGCAGCCCGACAGGGGATTTTAGGCAGCCCCAGCATTTT.

The chain employs TRBV19 and TRBJ2-1; 9 bases line up with TRBD1. CDR1 LNHDA and CDR2 SQIVND come from the germline V gene (reference sequence). V was pared by 6 bases and J by 8 bases, with 8 bases of the junction left unmatched. This CDR3 contains 14 residues. The CDR3 spells CASRNRGQWDEQFF. The CDR3 bases are TGTGCCAGTAGAAACAGGGGGCAGTGGGATGAGCAGTTCTTC.

This clone has only one observation. The V and J genes are TRBV6-6 and TRBJ2-1; D uncertain. Trimming stripped 3 bases from V and 7 bases from J, with 10 bases between. Per germline, CDR1 MNHNY and CDR2 SVGAGI (reference sequence). This CDR3 has 13 residues. CDR3 region: CASSYFSRNEQFF. In DNA, the CDR3 is TGTGCCAGCAGTTATTTTAGTCGGAATGAGCAGTTCTTC.

This sequence joins TRBV28 and TRBJ1-2; 7 bases are shared with TRBD1. The CDR3 covers 13 residues. CDR1 and CDR2 from the germline V gene are MDHEN and SYDVKM. After removal of 6 bases from V and 9 bases from J, the junction contained 10 bases not matched to a gene. The CDR3, as DNA: TGTGCCAGCAGCCCTCAGGGGGTGATCCGCTACACCTTC. Protein: CASSPQGVIRYTF.

The genes are TRBV7-9 and TRBJ2-1; D is possibly TRBD1 (6 bases). CDR1 and CDR2 (germline): SEHNR, FQNEAQ (reference sequence). The V gene lost 5 bases and the J gene lost 0 bases, with 17 bases spanning the gap. The CDR3 spans 17 residues. Here the CDR3 DNA reads TGTGCCAGCAGCCCCCGTAGGACAGCCAGCTCCTACAATGAGCAGTTCTTC. Its translation: CASSPRRTASSYNEQFF.

CDR3 amino acids: CASSESGNDIMEEQFF. CDR3 bases: TGTGCCAGCAGTGAGAGCGGGAACGACATCATGGAGGAGCAGTTCTTC. This sequence joins TRBV2 and TRBJ2-1; TRBD2 matches 7 bases. Germline V gene lookup returns CDR1 SNHLY and CDR2 FYNNEI. Unmatched junction bases numbered 15, after V lost 3 bases and J lost 10 bases. CDR3 length: 16 residues.

The V call is TRBV19, the J call TRBJ2-5; the D gene is possibly TRBD1 (5 bases). From germline, CDR1 is LNHDA and CDR2 SQIVND (reference sequence). The CDR3 runs 16 residues. Between the trimmed V and J ends, which lost 5 bases and 4 bases, there was a span of 20 bases. CDR3 coding DNA: TGTGCCAGTAGTCCCCCTTTCGCAGGGCGGCGAGAGACCCAGTACTTC. Its translation is CASSPPFAGRRETQYF. Combining the CDR3 with reference TRBV19 and TRBJ2-5 gives the whole variable domain DGGITQSPKYLFRKEGQNVTLSCEQNLNHDAMYWYRQDPGQGLRLIYYSQIVNDFQKGDIAEGYSVSREKKESFPLTVTSAQKNPTAFYLCASSPPFAGRRETQYFGPGTRLLVL.

V usage is TRBV5-1 and J usage is TRBJ2-7, with D maybe TRBD2 (5 bases). The CDR3 runs 13 residues. Trimming pared 1 base from V and 3 bases from J, leaving 8 bases between. CDR1 and CDR2 from the germline V gene are SGHRS and YFSETQ. CDR3 residues: CASSLLGDYEQYF. The CDR3 bases are TGCGCCAGCAGCTTGTTGGGAGACTACGAGCAGTACTTC.

This rearrangement joins TRBV7-8 to TRBJ1-5; perhaps TRBD1 as D (6 bases). V lost 5 bases to trimming and J lost 4 bases, with 21 bases between them. CDR3 length: 17 amino acids. The germline V gene has CDR1 SGHVS and CDR2 FQNEAQ. The CDR3 protein is CASSQDTQGRANQPQHF. In DNA, the CDR3 is TGTGCCAGCAGCCAAGACACTCAGGGGCGCGCAAATCAGCCCCAGCATTTT.

This CDR3 reads CASSLKGGYTF. CDR3 in DNA: TGTGCCAGCAGCTTGAAGGGTGGCTACACCTTC. J is TRBJ1-2 and V is TRBV5-6; D is uncertain. The CDR3 contains 11 residues. The V gene lost 1 base and the J gene lost 7 bases, with 5 bases spanning the gap. Looked up from germline, CDR1 is SGHDT and CDR2 is YYEEEE. The full variable domain, in which reference TRBV5-6 and TRBJ1-2 provide the parts outside the CDR3, is DAGVTQSPTHLIKTRGQQVTLRCSPKSGHDTVSWYQQALGQGPQFIFQYYEEEERQRGNFPDRFSGHQFPNYSSELNVNALLLGDSALYLCASSLKGGYTFGSGTRLTVV.

The J gene is TRBJ1-1, the V gene TRBV6-1; D gene uncertain. The V end lost 4 bases, the J end lost 9 bases, and 15 bases lay between the germline ends. Germline CDR1 is MNHNS and CDR2 is SASEGT. This CDR3 has 13 amino acids. Written as DNA, the CDR3 is TGTGCCAGCAGTGTACTGGGAGCACCTAAAGCTTTCTTT. Its translation is CASSVLGAPKAFF.

This chain links TRBV10-1 with TRBJ2-1; the D gene is possibly TRBD1 (5 bases). V was cut by 2 bases and J by 10 bases, with 15 bases left in between. Germline-derived CDR1 and CDR2 are WNHNN and SYGVQD (reference sequence). CDR3 size: 14 residues. CDR3 sequence reads: CASSERGAGREQFF. DNA of the CDR3: TGCGCCAGCAGTGAGAGGGGCGCCGGGCGAGAGCAGTTCTTC.